The entry that follows covers one T cell receptor (beta chain) sequence. TCRdb keeps only in-frame clones here, not all; method: immunoSEQ multiplex PCR. The data contain about 69,000 clones, more than 80% of them singletons. The CDR3 is 15 residues long. V shed 3 bases, J shed 0 bases, and the junction held 4 bases outside the gene matches. From germline, CDR1 is SEHNR and CDR2 FQNEAQ (reference sequence). The source of the sample is a study of OX40 agonist ivuxolimab in advanced cancers. The TCR comes from an adult with an advanced solid tumor such as melanoma, head and neck, liver or kidney cancer. The sequencing used CD4+ or CD8+ T cells sorted from blood, collected in a trial of the OX40 agonist ivuxolimab. The chain recombines TRBV7-9 with TRBJ2-5, with TRBD1 matching over 7 bases. CDR3 amino acids: CASSFPTGNQETQYF. For the CDR3, the DNA is TGTGCCAGCAGCTTCCCGACAGGGAACCAAGAGACCCAGTACTTC.